This T cell receptor (beta chain) was profiled in a study of identical twins' blood T cells. Remarks on this clonotype: What it binds is unknown.

Reared together, all three twin pairs probably met the same infectious agents and vaccines. Study results and limitations: Shared CDR3 clonotype counts tracked mainly the product of cloneset sizes. Twin similarity might stem from environmental factors, not only genetics.

The V gene lost 2 bases and the J gene lost 7 bases, with 11 bases spanning the gap. The CDR3 is made up of 13 amino acids. The V gene's germline CDR1 is LGHDT and CDR2 YNNKEL (reference sequence). TCR cDNA libraries came from RNA via a modified published protocol. TCRdb ran MiXCR on the 5' RACE reads and lists one entry per CDR3 protein. This sample has around 380,000 distinct CDR3 sequences, with 25% to 35% found just once. V and J are TRBV3-1 and TRBJ1-2; D unresolved. Sequencing input: PBMCs. This sequence originates from a woman aged 18-49 years in good health. The CDR3 DNA reads TGTGCCAGCAGCCAACACCGGGAAGTTGGCTACACCTTC. Translated: CASSQHREVGYTF.